Sequencing of this TCR beta chain was carried out in a study of blood T cell repertoires in COVID-19. The overall study: Researchers got acute and convalescent COVID-19 samples from the United States, Italy and Spain. The cDNA or gDNA used as material had been derived from T cells, B-cell-depleted T cells, or PBMCs.

Trimming took 5 bases from V and 0 from J, leaving 14 bases between them. The V gene's germline CDR1 is SGHTA and CDR2 FQGNSA. The CDR3 extends over 16 amino acids. Per the authors' pipeline: Estimation of nucleated cell counts relied on the amplification of reference gene primers. Libraries were prepared by immunoSEQ multiplex PCR; TCRdb keeps only in-frame clonotypes and omits some of them. That table gives V, J and clone size, and the DNA gave D and trimming. This sample has roughly 280,000 clones; about nine tenths occur once, and the top ten carry over 9%. While infection was still active, Seattle patients were enrolled and then followed longitudinally.

The receptor was isolated from a woman aged 30 to 39 with COVID-19, enrolled during active disease. Sequenced sample: peripheral blood. J is TRBJ2-1 and V is TRBV7-2, with a tentative D call TRBD2 (5 bases). CDR3 sequence reads: CASSPLSGRSYNEQFF. CDR3 in DNA: TGTGCCAGCAGCCCCCTCAGCGGCCGCTCCTACAATGAGCAGTTCTTC.